One T cell receptor beta chain is described in this entry. No antigen is known for it. This entry belongs to a study of siplizumab effects on memory and regulatory T cells. Study-wide points: A naive or memory phenotype could not be assigned to roughly 80-97% of the proliferating CD4+ or CD8+ clones.

Profiled with immunoSEQ multiplex PCR; TCRdb holds only in-frame clones, not every one. The sample yields over 85,000 clones, around 95% seen once. Germline assignment: CDR1 LGHNA and CDR2 YSLEER. The CDR3 has 16 amino acids. J gave up 8 bases and V 6 bases, and 11 bases lay outside the gene matches. This TCR was sampled from a human donor in good health. This chain links TRBV4-3 with TRBJ2-1; 12 nucleotides align to TRBD2. Sample: naive CD4+ T cells sorted from blood. CDR3 nucleotides: TGCGCCAGCAGGCTAAACGCGCTAGCGGGGGGGTATGAGCAGTTCTTC. Its protein is CASRLNALAGGYEQFF.